This TCR beta chain appears in the sequencing data of a study of T cells in Graves' hyperthyroidism and ophthalmopathy. Germline CDR1 PRHDT, CDR2 FYEKMQ (reference sequence). V dropped 5 bases and J dropped 3; count of bases not matched to a gene: 6. The CDR3 sequence is 14 residues long. Comment on this clonotype: Its antigen is unknown.

There were TCR beta CDR3 regions amplified from RNA transcripts. A first-round RT-PCR of the TCR CDR3 used the HTBI primer set. TCRdb re-analysed the multiplex PCR reads in MiXCR, keeping a single row per CDR3 protein. The sample has under 700,000 distinct CDR3 sequences; roughly 50% are singletons. General study points: The majority of expanded thyroid clonotypes above 0.001 also appeared in blood. It was a median about 6 months before onset that the model predicted ophthalmopathy.

Among the patients, aged 18 to 65, hyperthyroidism was newly diagnosed and had lasted under 2 months. Uncontrolled infection, other autoimmune disease, pregnancy and lactation each barred patients from inclusion. The source material was peripheral blood or thyroid tissue (not recorded which). The chain links TRBV13 to TRBJ2-5; 7 bases align to TRBD1. The clonotype originates from a woman aged 18-30 years with Graves' hyperthyroidism. CDR3 DNA: TGTGCCAGCAGCGCCAGGACAGGAGAAGAGACCCAGTACTTC. Its translation: CASSARTGEETQYF.